This T cell receptor beta chain was sequenced in a study of blood T cell repertoires in COVID-19 (dated by TCRdb to 2018 to 2021). Describing the broader study: Collaborator samples came from the United States, Italy and Spain and covered acute and convalescent phases of COVID-19. The prospective study material was composed of cDNA or gDNA derived from T cells, B-cell-depleted T cells, or PBMCs. The repertoires were released in a freely available public database meant as a resource for research on the immune response to SARS-CoV-2. Sample metadata almost always included a de-identified subject ID, COVID-19 status, age in years and sex. HLA class I and class II types, where available, came from metadata supplied by the sample provider rather than from assay-based typing. The dataset comprised deeply sampled blood TCRbeta repertoires from subjects exposed to, actively infected with, or recovered from COVID-19. Samples came from the ongoing ImmuneRACE study (first 160 participants) plus 1,254 subjects from 6 global collaborators.

Looking up the germline V gene yields CDR1 SGHRS and CDR2 YFSETQ. The CDR3 measures 16 amino acids from cysteine to phenylalanine. Only CDR3 DNA is held: 48 bases, read in frame from base 1. V loses 7 bases, J loses 2 bases, and the germline ends lie 18 bases apart. On the study overall, not on this receptor specifically: The quantity of clinical and demographic metadata differed by source and by participant and was supplied without curation.

Each collaborating institution followed its own protocols to collect whole blood in K2EDTA tubes. Collaborator samples were shipped for TCRbeta analysis as frozen whole blood, isolated PBMCs, or DNA extracted from either sample type. Remarks on this clone: Its antigen is unknown. No per-base quality is available; no much larger clone lies one base away.

The immunoSEQ Assay, a bias-controlled multiplex PCR, was used to amplify TCRbeta CDR3 regions from genomic DNA. The source study handled its data this way. Nucleated cell counts per sample were estimated from amplification of reference gene primers within the assay. Sequence reads were collapsed and filtered to measure the absolute abundance of every unique TCRbeta CDR3 rearrangement. Productive Simpson clonality was computed per sample as the square root of Simpson's diversity index over productive rearrangements. TCRdb stores this immuneACCESS table with in-frame sequences only. Part of the clones is absent; in the studies checked, under half of the shortfall reflects unresolved V genes, and no reason is known for the rest. Clonal size and the V and J genes are those of that table, whereas D and trimming came from the DNA. The sample yields about 190,000 clones; 90% were counted once. The top ten hold about 0.58% of the sample.

The rearrangement combines TRBV5-1 with TRBJ1-4, with no confidently assigned D gene. Sequencing was performed on peripheral blood. The clonotype was recovered from a man over 45 with acute or convalescent COVID-19. The sequence in DNA is TGCGCCAGCGCGATCTCGGGGAGAGGTACTAATGAAAAACTGTTTTTT. It specifies CASAISGRGTNEKLFF.